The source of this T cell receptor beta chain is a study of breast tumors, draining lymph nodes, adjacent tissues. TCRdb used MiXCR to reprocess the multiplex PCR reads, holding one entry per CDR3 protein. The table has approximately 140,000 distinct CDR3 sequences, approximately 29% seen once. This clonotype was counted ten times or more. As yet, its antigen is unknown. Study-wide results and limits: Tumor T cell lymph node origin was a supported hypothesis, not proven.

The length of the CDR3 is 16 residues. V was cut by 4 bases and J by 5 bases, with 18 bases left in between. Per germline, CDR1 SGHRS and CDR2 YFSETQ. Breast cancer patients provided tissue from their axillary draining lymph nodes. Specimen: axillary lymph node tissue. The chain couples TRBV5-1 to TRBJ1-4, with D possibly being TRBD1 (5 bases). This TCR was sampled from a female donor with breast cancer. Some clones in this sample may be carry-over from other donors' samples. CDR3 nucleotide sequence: TGCGCCAGCAGCCCCGGGACGGCCAATCGAAATGAAAAACTGTTTTTT. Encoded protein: CASSPGTANRNEKLFF.